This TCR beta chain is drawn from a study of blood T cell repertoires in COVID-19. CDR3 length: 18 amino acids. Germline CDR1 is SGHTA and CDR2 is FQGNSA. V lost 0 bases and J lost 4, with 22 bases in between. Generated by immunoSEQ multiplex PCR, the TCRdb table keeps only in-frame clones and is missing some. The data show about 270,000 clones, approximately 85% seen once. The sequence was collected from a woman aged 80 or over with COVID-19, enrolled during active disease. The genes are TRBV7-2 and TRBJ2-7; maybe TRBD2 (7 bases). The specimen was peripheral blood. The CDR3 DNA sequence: TGTGCCAGCAGCTTAGCGACCGGGGGGCAGGCGAATCCATACGAGCAGTACTTC. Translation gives CASSLATGGQANPYEQYF.